This T cell receptor (beta chain) originates from a study of T-cell memory formation after mild COVID-19 (dated by TCRdb to 2020 to 2023). With regard to the full study: Most TCR sequence clusters were specific to one of the two donors. The cohort was made up of two young adult volunteers, one female and one male, who were previously healthy. T-cell clones expanding and contracting after mild COVID-19 in a couple of donors were tracked by longitudinal TCRalpha and TCRbeta repertoire sequencing. Study-wide conclusions, independent of this receptor: Contracting CD4+ clones were located mainly in the CM and EM memory subsets, whereas CD8+ clones were found to be enriched in EMRA. The detection of some responding clones in pre-infection memory suggests that pre-existing cross-reactive memory T cells joined the SARS-CoV-2 response. Whether the second-wave clones peaking on day 37 were SARS-CoV-2 specific was not confirmed. From day 15 to 85, contracting clones showed balanced CD4/CD8 phenotypes, whereas a second wave of clones that expanded from day 15 to 37 leaned towards CD4+. Only a couple of mild cases were covered by the study, and larger cohorts that include severe cases with pre-infection samples were considered necessary.

V is cut by 2 bases and J by 1 base, and the space between the germline ends is 11 bases. For CDR1 and CDR2, the germline V gene lists MNHEY and SVGAGI. From its cysteine to its phenylalanine, the CDR3 spans 15 amino acids. Here the CDR3 DNA is all that survives: 45 bases in frame from base 1. In regard to this clonotype: Its antigen specificity is not known. No much larger clonotype is one base removed from it; base qualities were not supplied.

The data were produced on an Illumina NovaSeq 6000. Using 5'RACE with constant-segment primers, TCRalpha and TCRbeta cDNA libraries were constructed, with sample barcodes and unique molecular identifiers added in the process. RNA was extracted from every sample with Trizol reagent. The libraries were amplified in two PCR steps, and the second step added a second sample barcode and Illumina TruSeq adapters. The libraries were sequenced on an Illumina NovaSeq using 2 x 150 bp paired-end reads. The paper's processing steps were these. The reads were demultiplexed and collapsed into UMI-guided consensus sequences using migec v1.2.7. With mixcr v2.1.11, UMI consensuses were aligned to TRA and TRB V and J templates and assembled into clonotypes. Expanded or contracted clonotypes were those called significant by both edgeR and NoisET, with noise models trained on biological replicates. For edgeR calls, a false discovery rate-adjusted p below 0.01 and a log2 fold-change threshold of 1 were applied. As an exploratory analysis of dynamics, max-normalized trajectories of the 1000 most abundant clonotypes were examined with PCA combined with hierarchical clustering. Separately sequenced CD4+ and CD8+ repertoires were used to assign a CD4 or CD8 phenotype to each responding clone. TCRdb itself trimmed the public reads at Q25 with fastp, ran MiXCR and retained productive beta chains. Entries that share a CDR3 protein sequence are merged under the most common genes and DNA. The V and J calls reflect TCRdb's pipeline rather than the authors' work. The sample table shows some 330,000 distinct CDR3 sequences, and under 25% are seen once. Clones ranked in the top ten supply under 15% of the sample.

Ficoll-Paque density gradient centrifugation was used to isolate PBMCs. The receptor chain draws on TRBV6-5 and TRBJ2-5, with no confident D gene call. Sequencing was carried out using PBMCs or a T cell subset sorted from them (not recorded which). The clonotype comes from an adult woman who had mild COVID-19 (a few samples of this study predate the infection). The sample titles of this study are shuffled in the database, so cell type and time point are left out; the donor was told from shared clones. The CDR3 reads as follows: CASSYGDSFQETQYF. Here is the DNA: TGTGCCAGCAGTTACGGCGACTCCTTCCAAGAGACCCAGTACTTC.